This passage covers 2 T cell receptor beta chains from one sample sequenced in a study of CD8 T cells in ankylosing spondylitis. TCRdb passed the 5' RACE reads through MiXCR, listing each CDR3 protein once. The sample has approximately 350,000 distinct CDR3 sequences; about 15% are singletons. The sample comprised blood, either unsorted or a sorted T cell fraction (not recorded which). These receptors were taken from a male donor with ankylosing spondylitis or in good health (not recorded which).

This chain connects TRBV14 to TRBJ2-7; D not resolved. V dropped 1 base and J dropped 2 bases, with 15 bases sitting between them. CDR3 size: 16 residues. Germline V gene lookup returns CDR1 SGHDN and CDR2 FVKESK. The chain's CDR3 is CASSQARFQEPYEQYF. For the CDR3, the DNA is TGTGCCAGCAGCCAAGCCCGTTTCCAAGAGCCCTACGAGCAGTACTTC.

CDR3 DNA: TGCGCCAGCAGCTTCCTGGACAGGCTAAACCAAGAGACCCAGTACTTC. Amino acid sequence: CASSFLDRLNQETQYF. This chain connects TRBV5-1 to TRBJ2-5; 7 bases match TRBD1. J lost 0 bases, V lost 2 bases, and 7 bases had no gene match. This CDR3 spans 16 amino acids. Germline CDR1 reads SGHRS; CDR2 reads YFSETQ. Using reference TRBV5-1 and TRBJ2-5 for the parts outside the CDR3, the full variable domain is KAGVTQTPRYLIKTRGQQVTLSCSPISGHRSVSWYQQTPGQGLQFLFEYFSETQRNKGNFPGRFSGRQFSNSRSEMNVSTLELGDSALYLCASSFLDRLNQETQYFGPGTRLLVL.